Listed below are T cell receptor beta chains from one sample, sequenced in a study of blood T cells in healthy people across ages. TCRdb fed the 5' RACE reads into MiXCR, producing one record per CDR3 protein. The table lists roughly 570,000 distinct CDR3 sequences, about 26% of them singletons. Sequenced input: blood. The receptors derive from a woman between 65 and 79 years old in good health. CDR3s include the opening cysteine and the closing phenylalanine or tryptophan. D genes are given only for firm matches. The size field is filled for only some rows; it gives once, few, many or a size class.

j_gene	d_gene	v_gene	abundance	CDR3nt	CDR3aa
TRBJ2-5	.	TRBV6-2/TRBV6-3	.	TGTGCCAGCAGTTACCATGCTAGCGTACCGTACCAAAAGACCCAGTACTTC	CASSYHASVPYQKTQYF
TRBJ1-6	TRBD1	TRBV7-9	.	TGTGCCAGCAGCGCCCAGGGGGGCAATTCACCCCTCCACTTT	CASSAQGGNSPLHF
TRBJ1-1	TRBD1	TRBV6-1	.	TGTGCCAGCAGCGCCCGGGACAGGGCCACTGAAGCTTTCTTT	CASSARDRATEAFF
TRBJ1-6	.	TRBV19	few	TGTGCCAGTATCTATTCACCCCTCCACTTT	CASIYSPLHF
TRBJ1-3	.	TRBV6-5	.	TGTGCCAGCAGTTACTCGAAGAGGCAGAACTCTGGAAACACCATATATTTT	CASSYSKRQNSGNTIYF
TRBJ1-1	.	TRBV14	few	TGTGCCAGCAGCCAAATAGGGTCGGACACTGAAGCTTTCTTT	CASSQIGSDTEAFF
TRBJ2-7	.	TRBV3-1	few	TGTGCCAGCAGCCTTCTAGGTGGGGCAAGCTCCTACGAGCAGTACTTC	CASSLLGGASSYEQYF
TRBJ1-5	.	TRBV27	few	TGTGCCAGCTCCGACAGAGCTTATAGCAATCAGCCCCAGCATTTT	CASSDRAYSNQPQHF
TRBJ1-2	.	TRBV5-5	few	TGTGCCAGCAGCTTGGTCAGCCCATATGGCTACACCTTC	CASSLVSPYGYTF
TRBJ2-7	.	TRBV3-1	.	TGTGCCAGCAGCCAAGATCCAGGGGTCGGGGCCTACGAGCAGTACTTC	CASSQDPGVGAYEQYF
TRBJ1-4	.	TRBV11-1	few	TGTGCCAGCAGCTTATCAGGGCTCCCGAATGAAAAACTGTTTTTT	CASSLSGLPNEKLFF
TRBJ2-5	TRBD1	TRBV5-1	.	TGCGCCAGCAGCACGGGACAGGGGGCGCAAGAGACCCAGTACTTC	CASSTGQGAQETQYF
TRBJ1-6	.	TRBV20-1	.	TGCAGTGCTAGCCTTGAAGGGAGCTATAATTCACCCCTCCACTTT	CSASLEGSYNSPLHF
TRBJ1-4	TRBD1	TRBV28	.	TGTGCCAGCAGACAGACAGGGGGGTACGAAAAACTGTTTTTT	CASRQTGGYEKLFF
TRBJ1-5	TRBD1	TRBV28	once	TGTGCCTCACAGGGGAATAGCAATCAGCCCCAGCATTTT	CASQGNSNQPQHF
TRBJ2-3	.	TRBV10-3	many	TGTGCCATCAGTGAATACAGTACCACAGATACGCAGTATTTT	CAISEYSTTDTQYF
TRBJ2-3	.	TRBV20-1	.	TGCAGTGCTCCCGTGGGGGGCACAGATACGCAGTATTTT	CSAPVGGTDTQYF
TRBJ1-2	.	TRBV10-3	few	TGTGCCATCAGTGAGGAGGGACCGAACTATGGCTACACCTTC	CAISEEGPNYGYTF
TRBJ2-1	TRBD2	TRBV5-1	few	TGCGCCAGCAGCTTGGATCTAGCGGGGGGGCGCGAGCAGTTCTTC	CASSLDLAGGREQFF
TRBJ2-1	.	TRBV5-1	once	TGCGCCAGCAGCTTGTTCCGGGTCGATTACAATGAGCAGTTCTTC	CASSLFRVDYNEQFF
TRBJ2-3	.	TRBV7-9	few	TGTGCCAGCAGCTTAGTGGATCGGGCGGGGGCCAGCACAGATACGCAGTATTTT	CASSLVDRAGASTDTQYF
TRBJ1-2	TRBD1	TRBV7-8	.	TGTGCCAGCAGCTTAGGACCGGGGACAGGAGACTATGGCTACACCTTC	CASSLGPGTGDYGYTF
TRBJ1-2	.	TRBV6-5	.	TGTGCCAGCAGTTTATCAGGGACGAAAGGCTACACCTTC	CASSLSGTKGYTF
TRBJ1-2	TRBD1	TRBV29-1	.	TGCAGCGTTGAAGATGGGATGGACAGGGTTGGCTATGGCTACACCTTC	CSVEDGMDRVGYGYTF
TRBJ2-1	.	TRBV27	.	TGTGCCAGCAGTTTTGACAGGACTGTCCTCCTATTCAACAATGAGCAGTTCTTC	CASSFDRTVLLFNNEQFF
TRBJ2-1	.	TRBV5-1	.	TGCGCCAGCAGCTTGGGTCGTGGGGGTAGTTTCATAGACAATGAGCAGTTCTTC	CASSLGRGGSFIDNEQFF
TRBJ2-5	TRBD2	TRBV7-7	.	TGTGCTAGCAGCTCGAGAGCACTAGCGGTCCAAGAGACCCAGTACTTC	CASSSRALAVQETQYF
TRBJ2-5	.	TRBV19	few	TGTGCCAGCAGCCAGGGGAGTGAGACCCAGTACTTC	CASSQGSETQYF
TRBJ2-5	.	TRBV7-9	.	TGTGCCAGCAGCTTAGGGGGGGCCTGGGAGACCCAGTACTTC	CASSLGGAWETQYF
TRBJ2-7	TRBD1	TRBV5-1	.	TGCGCCAGCAGCTTAGGCCTCTGGCAGGGGGCGAACGAGCAGTACTTC	CASSLGLWQGANEQYF
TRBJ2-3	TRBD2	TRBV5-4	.	TGTGCCAGCAGCCCAACTAGCGGGGGGGCAGGAGATACGCAGTATTTT	CASSPTSGGAGDTQYF
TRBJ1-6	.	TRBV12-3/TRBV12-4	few	TGTGCCAGCAGTTACAGGGATAATTCACCCCTCCACTTT	CASSYRDNSPLHF
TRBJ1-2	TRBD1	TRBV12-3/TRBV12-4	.	TGTGCCAGCAGGGGACAGGGGCGATCTAACTATGGCTACACCTTC	CASRGQGRSNYGYTF
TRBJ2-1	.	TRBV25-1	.	TGTGCCAGCAGTCCTTCAGGGACGAATGAGCAGTTCTTC	CASSPSGTNEQFF
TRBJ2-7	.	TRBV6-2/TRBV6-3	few	TGTGCCAGCAAAACGGGACCCCTCTCCTACGAGCAGTACTTC	CASKTGPLSYEQYF
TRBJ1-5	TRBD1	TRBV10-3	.	TGTGCCATCAGTGTGGGACAGGGGGCTGGTCAGCCCCAGCATTTT	CAISVGQGAGQPQHF
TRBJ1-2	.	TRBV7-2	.	TGTGCCAGCAGCTTATCCATTGGGCGTGCCCCTATGTCCTATGGCTACACCTTC	CASSLSIGRAPMSYGYTF
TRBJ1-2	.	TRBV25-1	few	TGTGCCAGCAGTGCCCTCTATGGCTACACCTTC	CASSALYGYTF
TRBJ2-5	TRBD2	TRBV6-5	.	TGTGCCAGCAGGGATAGCGGGGTGGTAGAGACCCAGTACTTC	CASRDSGVVETQYF
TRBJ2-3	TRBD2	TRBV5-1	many	TGCGCCAGCAGCTCACGGACTAGCGGAAACACCCACGAAATCACAGATACGCAGTATTTT	CASSSRTSGNTHEITDTQYF
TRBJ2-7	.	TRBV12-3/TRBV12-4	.	TGTGCCAGCAGTTTGAGAAGCAGGGACGAGCAGTACTTC	CASSLRSRDEQYF
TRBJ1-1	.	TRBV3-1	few	TGTGCCAGCAGCCAAGCGGTGTCAGCTGAAGCTTTCTTT	CASSQAVSAEAFF
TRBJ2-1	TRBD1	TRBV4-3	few	TGCGCCAGCAGTCGGACAGGGGGGGAGGGTGAGCAGTTCTTC	CASSRTGGEGEQFF
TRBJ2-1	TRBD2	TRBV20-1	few	TGCAGTGCTACGGGAGGGGAAATAAATGAGCAGTTCTTC	CSATGGEINEQFF
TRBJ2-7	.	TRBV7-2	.	TGTGCCAGCAGCTTCGCTGACGCCTACGAGCAGTACTTC	CASSFADAYEQYF
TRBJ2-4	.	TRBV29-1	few	TGCAGCGTTGAACGACCGACAGGCGGAAACATTCAGTACTTC	CSVERPTGGNIQYF
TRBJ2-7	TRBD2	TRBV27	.	TGTGCCAGCAGTTTCAGCGGGGTTAGCTCCTACGAGCAGTACTTC	CASSFSGVSSYEQYF
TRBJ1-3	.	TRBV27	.	TGTGCCAGCAGTTTGGGCAGGGGCTCTGGAAACACCATATATTTT	CASSLGRGSGNTIYF
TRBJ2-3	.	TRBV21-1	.	TGTGCCAGCAGCAAAGCCCTACCCACAGATACGCAGTATTTT	CASSKALPTDTQYF
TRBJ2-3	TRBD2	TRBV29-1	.	TGCAGCGTGGGGGGACTAGCGGGGATAAGCACAGATACGCAGTATTTT	CSVGGLAGISTDTQYF
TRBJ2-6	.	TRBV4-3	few	TGCGCCAGCAGCCAAGTATTCCCAGGCCTCATCGGGGCCAACGTCCTGACTTTC	CASSQVFPGLIGANVLTF
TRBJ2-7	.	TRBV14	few	TGTGCCAGCAGCCATTCGGGACCCTACGAGCAGTACTTC	CASSHSGPYEQYF
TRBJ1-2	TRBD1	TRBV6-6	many	TGTGCCAGCAGTTACTCAACAGGGGCTGCTGGCTACACCTTC	CASSYSTGAAGYTF
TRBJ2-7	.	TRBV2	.	TGTGCCAGCAGGACCGGGACTTCCCAGAGGCAGTACTTC	CASRTGTSQRQYF